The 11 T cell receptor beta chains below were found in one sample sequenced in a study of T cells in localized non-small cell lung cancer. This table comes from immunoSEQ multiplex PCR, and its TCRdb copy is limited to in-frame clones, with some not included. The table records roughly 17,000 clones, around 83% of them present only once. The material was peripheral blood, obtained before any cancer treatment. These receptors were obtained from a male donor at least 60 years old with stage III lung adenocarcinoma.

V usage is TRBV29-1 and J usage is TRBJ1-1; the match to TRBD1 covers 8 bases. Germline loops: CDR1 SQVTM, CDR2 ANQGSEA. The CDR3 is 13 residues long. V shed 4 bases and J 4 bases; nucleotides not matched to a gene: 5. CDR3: CSVVRTGLTEAFF. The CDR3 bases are TGCAGCGTTGTTAGGACAGGGCTCACTGAAGCTTTCTTT.

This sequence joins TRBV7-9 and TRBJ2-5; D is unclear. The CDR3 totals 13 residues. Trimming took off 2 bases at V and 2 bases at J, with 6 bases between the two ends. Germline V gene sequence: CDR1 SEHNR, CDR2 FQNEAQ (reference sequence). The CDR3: CASSLPPQETQYF. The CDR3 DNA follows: TGTGCCAGCAGCTTACCACCTCAAGAGACCCAGTACTTC.

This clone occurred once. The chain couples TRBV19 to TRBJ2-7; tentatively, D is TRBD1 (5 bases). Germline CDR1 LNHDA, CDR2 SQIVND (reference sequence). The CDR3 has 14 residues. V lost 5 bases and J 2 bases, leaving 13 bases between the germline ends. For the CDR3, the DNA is TGTGCCAGTAGTCTAGGGGTAAGAGCCTACGAGCAGTACTTC. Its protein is CASSLGVRAYEQYF.

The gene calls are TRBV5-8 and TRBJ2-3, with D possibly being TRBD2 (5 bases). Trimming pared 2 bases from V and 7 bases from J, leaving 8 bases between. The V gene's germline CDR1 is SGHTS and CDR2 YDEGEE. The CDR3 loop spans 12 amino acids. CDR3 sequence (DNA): TGTGCCAGCAGCTTCGGGGTAAATACGCAGTATTTT. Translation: CASSFGVNTQYF.

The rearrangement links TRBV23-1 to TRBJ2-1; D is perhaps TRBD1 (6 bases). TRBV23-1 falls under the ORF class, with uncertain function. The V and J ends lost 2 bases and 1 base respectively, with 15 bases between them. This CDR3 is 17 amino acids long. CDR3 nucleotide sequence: TGCGCCAGCAGTCAACCACCACAGGGTAGGTCCTACAATGAGCAGTTCTTC. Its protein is CASSQPPQGRSYNEQFF.

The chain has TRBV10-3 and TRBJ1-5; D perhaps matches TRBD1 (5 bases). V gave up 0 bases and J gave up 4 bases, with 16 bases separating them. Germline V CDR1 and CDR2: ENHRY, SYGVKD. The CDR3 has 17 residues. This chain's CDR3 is CAISESKNGRANQPQHF. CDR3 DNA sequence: TGTGCCATCAGTGAGTCGAAAAACGGCAGGGCAAATCAGCCCCAGCATTTT.

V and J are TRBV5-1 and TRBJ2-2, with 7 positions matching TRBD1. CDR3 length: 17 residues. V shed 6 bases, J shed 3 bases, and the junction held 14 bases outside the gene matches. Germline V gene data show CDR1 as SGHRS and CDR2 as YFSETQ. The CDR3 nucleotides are TGCGCCAGCATGATCGGACAGGCTGCAATTGACACCGGGGAGCTGTTTTTT. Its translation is CASMIGQAAIDTGELFF.

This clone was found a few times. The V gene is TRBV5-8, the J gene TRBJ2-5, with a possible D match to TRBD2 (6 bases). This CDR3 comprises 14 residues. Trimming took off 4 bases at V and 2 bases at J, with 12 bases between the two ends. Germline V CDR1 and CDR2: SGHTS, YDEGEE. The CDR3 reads CASSEGSGQETQYF. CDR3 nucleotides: TGTGCCAGCAGCGAAGGTAGCGGACAAGAGACCCAGTACTTC.

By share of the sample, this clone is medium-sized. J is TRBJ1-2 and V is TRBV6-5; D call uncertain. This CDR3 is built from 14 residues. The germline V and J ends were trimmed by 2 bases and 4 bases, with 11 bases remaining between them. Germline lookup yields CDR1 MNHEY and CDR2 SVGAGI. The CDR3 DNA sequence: TGTGCCAGCAGTTACCGGAGCATAGGCTATGGCTACACCTTC. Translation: CASSYRSIGYGYTF.

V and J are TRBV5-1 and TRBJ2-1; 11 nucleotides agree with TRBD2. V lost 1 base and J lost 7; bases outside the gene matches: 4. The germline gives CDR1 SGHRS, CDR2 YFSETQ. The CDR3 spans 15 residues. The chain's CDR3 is CASSLLAGGVNEQFF. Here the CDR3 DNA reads TGCGCCAGCAGCTTGCTAGCGGGGGGCGTGAATGAGCAGTTCTTC.

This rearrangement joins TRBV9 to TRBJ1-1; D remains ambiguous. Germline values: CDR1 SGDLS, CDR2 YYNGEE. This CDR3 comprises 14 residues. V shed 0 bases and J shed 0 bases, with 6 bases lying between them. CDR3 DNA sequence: TGTGCCAGCAGCGTAGACACCATGAACACTGAAGCTTTCTTT. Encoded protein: CASSVDTMNTEAFF.